The 30 T cell receptor beta chains below all came from one sample that was sequenced in a study of blood T cell repertoires in COVID-19. Method: immunoSEQ multiplex PCR; TCRdb's copy keeps in-frame clones and lacks some. This table holds about 300,000 clones, just under 90% found once. The sample comprised peripheral blood. The receptors were sampled from a woman younger than 45 with COVID-19, enrolled during active disease.

The V and J genes are TRBV6-1 and TRBJ1-3; 10 bases align to TRBD1. V lost 2 bases and J lost 4; bases outside the gene matches: 5. The CDR3 length is 16 residues. CDR1 and CDR2 (germline): MNHNS, SASEGT. The CDR3 nucleotides are TGTGCCAGCAGTGAACCGGGACAGGGGAGGGGAAACACCATATATTTT. It is translated as CASSEPGQGRGNTIYF.

The J gene is TRBJ1-5, the V gene TRBV2; D is unresolved. Germline V CDR1 and CDR2: SNHLY, FYNNEI. Trimming removed 7 bases from V and 0 bases from J, with 10 bases in between. This CDR3 contains 14 residues. This CDR3 is CASNGGDSNQPQHF. The CDR3 DNA sequence: TGTGCCAGCAATGGAGGAGATAGCAATCAGCCCCAGCATTTT. Complete variable domain (other parts from reference TRBV2 and TRBJ1-5): EPEVTQTPSHQVTQMGQEVILRCVPISNHLYFYWYRQILGQKVEFLVSFYNNEISEKSEIFDDQFSVERPDGSNFTLKIRSTKLEDSAMYFCASNGGDSNQPQHFGDGTRLSIL.

The V and J genes are TRBV6-5 and TRBJ2-1; 9 bases agree with TRBD2. With 6 bases clipped from V and 7 bases from J, the junction kept 4 bases outside the gene matches. CDR1 and CDR2 (germline): MNHEY, SVGAGI. There are 13 residues in the CDR3. Here the CDR3 DNA reads TGTGCCAGCAGACTCAGCGGGGGGAATGAGCAGTTCTTC. As protein: CASRLSGGNEQFF.

The rearrangement joins TRBV6-4 to TRBJ1-6; 9 positions agree with TRBD1. In germline, CDR1 is MRHNA, CDR2 SNTAGT. The J segment lost 13 bases and the V segment lost 5 bases, leaving 9 bases of the junction unmatched. The CDR3 contains 14 residues. The CDR3 DNA sequence: TGTGCCAGCAGTCCCGGGACAGGGAACGGGCCCCTCCACTTT. It yields the protein CASSPGTGNGPLHF.

This chain connects TRBV9 to TRBJ1-1; TRBD1 might be the D (6 bases). Germline V gene lookup returns CDR1 SGDLS and CDR2 YYNGEE. V dropped 4 bases and J dropped 3 bases, with 10 bases sitting between them. The CDR3 covers 13 residues. The CDR3 nucleotides read TGTGCCAGCAGCACCTCAGGGGACACTGAAGCTTTCTTT. It codes for CASSTSGDTEAFF.

This clone was picked up one time. The V and J genes are TRBV6-6 and TRBJ1-1; no definite D call. Germline V gives CDR1 MNHNY, CDR2 SVGAGI (reference sequence). The germline V and J ends were trimmed by 0 bases and 0 bases, with 8 bases remaining between them. CDR3 length: 15 residues. As DNA, the CDR3 is TGTGCCAGCAGTTACTCGGGGAGGATGAACACTGAAGCTTTCTTT. It encodes CASSYSGRMNTEAFF.

This clone was recorded only once. This sequence joins TRBV6-5 and TRBJ1-2; maybe TRBD1 (5 bases). The CDR3 is 16 amino acids. Germline-derived CDR1 and CDR2 are MNHEY and SVGAGI. Trimming stripped 4 bases from V and 2 bases from J, with 17 bases between. The CDR3 sequence is CASSWTRRGINYGYTF. For the CDR3, the DNA is TGTGCCAGCAGTTGGACTAGAAGGGGCATCAACTATGGCTACACCTTC.

The chain recombines TRBV19 with TRBJ2-1, with 7 positions matching TRBD1. CDR1 LNHDA and CDR2 SQIVND come from the germline V gene (reference sequence). The CDR3 runs to 14 residues. The V segment lost 4 bases and the J segment 8 bases; nucleotides outside the gene matches: 8. The CDR3 bases are TGTGCCAGTAGTAGCAGGGGGTTTATCCATGAGCAGTTCTTC. Translated: CASSSRGFIHEQFF.

The J gene is TRBJ2-7, the V gene TRBV7-9, with 8 nucleotides matching TRBD2. With 5 bases clipped from V and 6 bases from J, the junction kept 12 bases outside the gene matches. This CDR3 spans 15 amino acids. Per germline, CDR1 SEHNR and CDR2 FQNEAQ (reference sequence). The CDR3 loop reads CASSRKISGGVEQYF. The CDR3 coding sequence is TGTGCCAGCAGCCGGAAGATATCCGGGGGGGTCGAGCAGTACTTC.

This clone has more than one count but fewer than ten. The rearrangement joins TRBV28 to TRBJ1-1, with no clear D. Germline CDR1 and CDR2: MDHEN and SYDVKM. This CDR3 is 12 amino acids long. V dropped 8 bases and J dropped 0 bases, with 7 bases sitting between them. The CDR3 reads CASGEMNTEAFF. CDR3 DNA sequence: TGTGCCAGCGGAGAGATGAACACTGAAGCTTTCTTT.

This chain uses TRBV30 with TRBJ2-3, with D perhaps matching TRBD2 (5 bases). Germline V gene lookup returns CDR1 GTSNPN and CDR2 SVGIG (reference sequence). The CDR3 extends over 14 amino acids. Trimming left V 3 bases short and J 4 bases short, with 14 bases between. DNA of the CDR3: TGTGCCTGGAGCCCAGGCGGGCTGGCAGATACGCAGTATTTT. Translated: CAWSPGGLADTQYF.

The chain recombines TRBV4-3 with TRBJ1-2; 9 bases are shared with TRBD1. The germline V gene has CDR1 LGHNA and CDR2 YSLEER. The ends lost 4 bases at V and 6 bases at J; junction bases unmatched: 9. The CDR3 runs to 15 residues. The CDR3 sequence is CASSPTNRGRDGYTF. CDR3 DNA sequence: TGCGCCAGCAGCCCAACCAACAGGGGGCGAGATGGCTACACCTTC.

The gene calls are TRBV7-9 and TRBJ2-1; D remains ambiguous. Germline-derived CDR1 and CDR2 are SEHNR and FQNEAQ (reference sequence). The CDR3 consists of 12 residues. The V gene lost 3 bases and the J gene lost 6 bases, with 6 bases spanning the gap. As DNA, the CDR3 is TGTGCCAGCAGCTTGGGCGTCAATGAGCAGTTCTTC. Protein product: CASSLGVNEQFF.

This clone was seen only a few times. The rearrangement links TRBV19 to TRBJ1-4, with no clear D. Per germline, CDR1 LNHDA and CDR2 SQIVND (reference sequence). V was shortened by 2 bases and J by 6 bases, with 4 bases between the two germline ends. The CDR3 contains 12 residues. CDR3 DNA: TGTGCCAGTAGTATACTCCATGAAAAACTGTTTTTT. It encodes CASSILHEKLFF. Full variable domain (rest looked up from reference TRBV19 and TRBJ1-4): DGGITQSPKYLFRKEGQNVTLSCEQNLNHDAMYWYRQDPGQGLRLIYYSQIVNDFQKGDIAEGYSVSREKKESFPLTVTSAQKNPTAFYLCASSILHEKLFFGSGTQLSVL.

The chain combines TRBV5-1 with TRBJ2-1; possible D gene TRBD1, 5 bases. The CDR3 runs 14 residues. Trimming removed 5 bases at V and 8 bases at J, with 17 bases between. Germline V gene sequence: CDR1 SGHRS, CDR2 YFSETQ. The CDR3 DNA reads as TGCGCCAGCAGTAACAGTGGTCAAGGGGATGAGCAGTTCTTC. Protein sequence: CASSNSGQGDEQFF. Supplemented by reference TRBV5-1 and TRBJ2-1, the full variable domain reads KAGVTQTPRYLIKTRGQQVTLSCSPISGHRSVSWYQQTPGQGLQFLFEYFSETQRNKGNFPGRFSGRQFSNSRSEMNVSTLELGDSALYLCASSNSGQGDEQFFGPGTRLTVL.

This sequence joins TRBV18 and TRBJ2-7; D gene ambiguous. Looked up from germline, CDR1 is KGHSH and CDR2 is LQKENI. The V end lost 2 bases, the J end lost 2 bases, and 10 bases lay between the germline ends. CDR3 length: 14 residues. CDR3 DNA: TGTGCCAGCTCACCAGGCACCGATACCTACGAGCAGTACTTC. Translating gives CASSPGTDTYEQYF. Full variable domain (missing parts from reference TRBV18 and TRBJ2-7): NAGVMQNPRHLVRRRGQEARLRCSPMKGHSHVYWYRQLPEEGLKFMVYLQKENIIDESGMPKERFSAEFPKEGPSILRIQQVVRGDSAAYFCASSPGTDTYEQYFGPGTRLTVT.

V gene TRBV2 combines with J gene TRBJ1-2; no clear D. The V and J ends lost 7 bases and 8 bases respectively, with 14 bases between them. Germline values: CDR1 SNHLY, CDR2 FYNNEI. The CDR3 consists of 12 residues. Here the CDR3 reads CASNRGSGGYTF. As DNA, the CDR3 is TGTGCCAGCAATAGAGGATCGGGGGGCTACACCTTC.

The genes are TRBV7-8 and TRBJ2-2; no definite D call. Germline CDR1 is SGHVS and CDR2 is FQNEAQ. V was cut by 1 base and J by 6 bases, with 6 bases left in between. The CDR3 is 13 amino acids. Written as DNA, the CDR3 is TGTGCCAGCAGCTTAGGGAGTCCCGGGGAGCTGTTTTTT. The encoded protein is CASSLGSPGELFF.

The chain links TRBV19 to TRBJ2-1; D may be TRBD2 (5 bases). The V end lost 7 bases, the J end lost 4 bases, and 17 bases lay between the germline ends. Germline-derived CDR1 and CDR2 are LNHDA and SQIVND (reference sequence). This CDR3 spans 15 amino acids. CDR3 DNA sequence: TGTGCCAGTACCGCCGGCACTAGAGGATACAATGAGCAGTTCTTC. Translation gives CASTAGTRGYNEQFF.

CDR3 nucleotides: TGTGCCAGTAGTATGGCAGCGGGGCCCCTGAAGGGCTACACCTTC. It is translated as CASSMAAGPLKGYTF. V and J are TRBV19 and TRBJ1-2; perhaps TRBD1 as D (5 bases). CDR3 length: 15 residues. The V and J ends lost 3 bases and 8 bases respectively, with 19 bases between them. Germline V gene lookup returns CDR1 LNHDA and CDR2 SQIVND (reference sequence).

The chain employs TRBV13 and TRBJ1-2; TRBD1 aligns across 7 bases. V lost 1 base and J lost 6; bases outside the gene matches: 11. CDR1 and CDR2 (germline): PRHDT, FYEKMQ (reference sequence). The CDR3 extends over 16 amino acids. The chain's CDR3 is CASSLAQTTGFNGYTF. The CDR3 bases are TGTGCCAGCAGCTTAGCCCAGACGACAGGGTTTAATGGCTACACCTTC.

The chain carries TRBV3-1 (or the pseudogene TRBV3-2) and TRBJ1-1; D gene unclear. V dropped 4 bases and J dropped 8 bases, with 14 bases sitting between them. Germline lookup yields CDR1 LGHDT and CDR2 YNNKEL (reference sequence). The CDR3 consists of 13 residues. Here the CDR3 reads CASSPGQKSEAFF. CDR3 nucleotides: TGTGCCAGCAGCCCAGGCCAGAAGTCCGAAGCTTTCTTT.

This clone is a singleton in its sample. The chain recombines TRBV2 with TRBJ1-2; D might be TRBD1 (5 bases). V was cut by 4 bases and J by 8 bases, with 17 bases left in between. This CDR3 is built from 14 residues. In germline, CDR1 is SNHLY, CDR2 FYNNEI. The CDR3 spells CASSVTGGTGGYTF. DNA of the CDR3: TGTGCCAGCAGTGTTACGGGAGGGACGGGGGGCTACACCTTC.

DNA of the CDR3: TGCGCCAGCAGTGAGGGGGAGGGACAGGGGATCTTCGGGACTTCACCCCTCCACTTT. Amino acid sequence: CASSEGEGQGIFGTSPLHF. The chain is built from TRBV10-1 and TRBJ1-6; the match to TRBD1 covers 10 bases. After removal of 2 bases from V and 9 bases from J, the junction contained 16 bases not matched to a gene. The length of the CDR3 is 19 residues. The germline CDR1 and CDR2 sequences are WNHNN and SYGVQD (reference sequence).

The CDR3 DNA follows: TGCGCCAGCAGAACCGACCGGGACAATAGAGAGGGCTACACCTTC. It translates to CASRTDRDNREGYTF. The V gene is TRBV5-1, the J gene TRBJ1-2, with D maybe TRBD1 (6 bases). V was clipped by 5 bases and J by 8 bases, with 22 bases between them. The CDR3 is made up of 15 amino acids. Germline-derived CDR1 and CDR2 are SGHRS and YFSETQ. The full variable domain, in which reference TRBV5-1 and TRBJ1-2 provide the parts outside the CDR3, is KAGVTQTPRYLIKTRGQQVTLSCSPISGHRSVSWYQQTPGQGLQFLFEYFSETQRNKGNFPGRFSGRQFSNSRSEMNVSTLELGDSALYLCASRTDRDNREGYTFGSGTRLTVV.

The chain recombines TRBV7-2 with TRBJ2-1; 11 bases match TRBD2. This CDR3 comprises 17 residues. Germline CDR1 SGHTA, CDR2 FQGNSA. The ends lost 5 bases at V and 8 bases at J; junction bases unmatched: 14. The CDR3 nucleotides are TGTGCCAGCAGCCCCGAGCCCCTAGCGGGGGGTTGGGATGAGCAGTTCTTC. It translates to CASSPEPLAGGWDEQFF. Complete variable domain (other parts from reference TRBV7-2 and TRBJ2-1): GAGVSQSPSNKVTEKGKDVELRCDPISGHTALYWYRQSLGQGLEFLIYFQGNSAPDKSGLPSDRFSAERTGGSVSTLTIQRTQQEDSAVYLCASSPEPLAGGWDEQFFGPGTRLTVL.

This chain joins TRBV3-1 (or the pseudogene TRBV3-2) and TRBJ2-5; a weak D match, TRBD2 (5 bases). Trimming left V 0 bases short and J 5 bases short, with 19 bases between. Per germline, CDR1 LGHDT and CDR2 YNNKEL (reference sequence). This CDR3 spans 17 amino acids. Here the CDR3 DNA reads TGTGCCAGCAGCCAAGATAGGCGAGCGGTCGGAGTGGAGACCCAGTACTTC. Its translation: CASSQDRRAVGVETQYF.

CDR3 sequence reads: CASSLVAVLGTNEKLFF. CDR3 in DNA: TGTGCCAGCAGCTTAGTAGCTGTTCTTGGAACTAATGAAAAACTGTTTTTT. The rearrangement joins TRBV7-6 to TRBJ1-4; D is ambiguous. The CDR3 loop spans 17 amino acids. Germline assignment: CDR1 SGHVS and CDR2 FNYEAQ. Deletions cut 1 base from V and 1 base from J, with 13 bases between.

The J gene is TRBJ2-7, the V gene TRBV7-8, with TRBD2 matching over 7 bases. There are 14 residues in the CDR3. Looked up from germline, CDR1 is SGHVS and CDR2 is FQNEAQ. The trim removed 5 bases at V and 6 bases at J, leaving 10 bases unmatched. CDR3 nucleotide sequence: TGTGCCAGCAGCCCTAGGGAGGGTGGGGGCGAGCAGTACTTC. Its translation is CASSPREGGGEQYF.

The table lists this clone with a few counts. The chain recombines TRBV4-1 with TRBJ1-1; 8 bases are shared with TRBD1. With 6 bases clipped from V and 7 bases from J, the junction kept 7 bases outside the gene matches. The CDR3 sequence is 13 residues long. Per germline, CDR1 MGHRA and CDR2 YSYEKL. This CDR3 is CASSHDRGVEAFF. DNA for the CDR3: TGCGCCAGCAGTCACGACAGGGGTGTTGAAGCTTTCTTT.